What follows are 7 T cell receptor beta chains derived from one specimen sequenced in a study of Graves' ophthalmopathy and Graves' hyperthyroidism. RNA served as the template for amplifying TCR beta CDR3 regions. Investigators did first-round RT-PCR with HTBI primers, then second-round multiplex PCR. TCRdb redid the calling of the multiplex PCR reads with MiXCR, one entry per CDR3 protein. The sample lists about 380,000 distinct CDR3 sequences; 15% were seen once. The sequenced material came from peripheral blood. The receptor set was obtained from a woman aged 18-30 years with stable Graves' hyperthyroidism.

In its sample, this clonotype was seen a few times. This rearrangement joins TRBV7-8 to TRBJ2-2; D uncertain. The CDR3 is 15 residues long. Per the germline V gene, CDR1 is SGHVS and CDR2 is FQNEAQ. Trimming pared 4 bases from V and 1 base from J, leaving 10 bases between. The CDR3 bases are TGTGCCAGCAGCTCCCCCCGACTGAACACCGGGGAGCTGTTTTTT. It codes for CASSSPRLNTGELFF.

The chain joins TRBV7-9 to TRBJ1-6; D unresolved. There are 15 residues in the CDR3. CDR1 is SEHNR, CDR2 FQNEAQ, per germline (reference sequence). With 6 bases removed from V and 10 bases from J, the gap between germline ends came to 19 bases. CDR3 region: CASSYQVNRASPLHF. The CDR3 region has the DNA TGTGCCAGCAGTTACCAGGTCAACCGGGCGTCACCCCTCCACTTT.

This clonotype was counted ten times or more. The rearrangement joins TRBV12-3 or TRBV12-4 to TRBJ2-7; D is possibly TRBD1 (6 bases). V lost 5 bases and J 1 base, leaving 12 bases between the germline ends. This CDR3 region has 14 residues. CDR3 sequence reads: CASSRTVRSYEQYF. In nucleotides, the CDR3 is TGTGCCAGCAGTCGGACAGTCAGATCCTACGAGCAGTACTTC.

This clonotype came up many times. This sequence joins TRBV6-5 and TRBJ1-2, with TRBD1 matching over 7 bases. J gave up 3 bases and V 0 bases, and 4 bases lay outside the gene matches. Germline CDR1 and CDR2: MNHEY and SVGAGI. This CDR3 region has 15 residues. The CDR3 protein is CASSYSTGVDYGYTF. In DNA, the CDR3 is TGTGCCAGCAGTTACTCCACAGGGGTCGACTATGGCTACACCTTC.

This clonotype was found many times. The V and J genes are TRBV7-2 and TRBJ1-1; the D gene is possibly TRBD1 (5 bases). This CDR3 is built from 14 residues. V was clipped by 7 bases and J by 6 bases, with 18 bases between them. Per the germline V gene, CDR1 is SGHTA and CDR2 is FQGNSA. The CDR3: CASNPPQGRPEAFF. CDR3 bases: TGTGCCAGCAACCCCCCCCAGGGTAGGCCTGAAGCTTTCTTT. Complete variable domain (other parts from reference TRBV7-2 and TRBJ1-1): GAGVSQSPSNKVTEKGKDVELRCDPISGHTALYWYRQSLGQGLEFLIYFQGNSAPDKSGLPSDRFSAERTGGSVSTLTIQRTQQEDSAVYLCASNPPQGRPEAFFGQGTRLTVV.

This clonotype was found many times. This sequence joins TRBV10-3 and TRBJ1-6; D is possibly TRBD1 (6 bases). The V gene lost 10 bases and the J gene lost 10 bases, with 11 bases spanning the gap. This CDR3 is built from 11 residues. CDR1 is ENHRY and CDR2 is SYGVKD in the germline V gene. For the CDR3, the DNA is TGTGCCAGGGGGCAGAACTCACCCCTCCACTTT. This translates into CARGQNSPLHF.

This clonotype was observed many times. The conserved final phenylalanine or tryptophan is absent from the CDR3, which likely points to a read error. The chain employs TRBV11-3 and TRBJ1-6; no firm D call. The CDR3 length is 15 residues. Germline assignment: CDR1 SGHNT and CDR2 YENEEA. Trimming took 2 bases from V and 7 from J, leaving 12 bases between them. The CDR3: CASSLFVTANSPLHL. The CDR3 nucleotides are TGTGCCAGCAGCTTATTCGTGACCGCGAATTCACCCCTCCACCTT.